This T cell receptor beta chain stems from a study of regulatory T cells in long-lasting Graves disease. As for time point: persistent/refractory GD, antithyroid drugs over 5 years with positive TRAb. Isolated PBMC RNA provided the starting material for the TCR library. As a group, patients came from one endocrinology department in Xi'an, China. Arm-PCR of CDR3 regions with iRepertoire HTBI primers generated TCR beta libraries. TCRdb passed the multiplex PCR reads through MiXCR, listing each CDR3 protein once. The sample records about 420,000 distinct CDR3 sequences, roughly a quarter being singletons. This clonotype turned up a few times. The clonotype was recovered from a female donor with Graves disease. This specimen consisted of peripheral blood mononuclear cells (PBMCs), obtained when the disease was refractory, from a patient treated with antithyroid drugs.

The CDR3 protein is CASRDRDLDSYEQYF. DNA of the CDR3: TGTGCCAGTAGAGACCGGGACTTGGACTCCTACGAGCAGTACTTC. The gene calls are TRBV28 and TRBJ2-7, with D perhaps TRBD2 (6 bases). Trimming stripped 9 bases from V and 0 bases from J, with 18 bases between. In germline, CDR1 is MDHEN, CDR2 SYDVKM. The CDR3 covers 15 residues.